Below are 22 T cell receptor beta chains sequenced from a single sample in a study of regulatory T cells in long-lasting Graves disease. CDR3 regions were amplified by Arm-PCR using iRepertoire HTBI primers to build TCR beta libraries. TCRdb independently ran MiXCR on the multiplex PCR reads; one entry per CDR3 protein. The data show about 530,000 distinct CDR3 sequences, about 16% seen once. Documented time point: newly diagnosed GD, antithyroid drugs for less than 3 months. RNA from PBMCs was the source of the TCR library. The same specimen was also included in a second study, on T cells in Graves' hyperthyroidism and ophthalmopathy.

Sequencing used peripheral blood mononuclear cells (PBMCs), obtained at new diagnosis, from a patient treated with antithyroid drugs. Receptor source: a woman aged 35-60 years with Graves disease.

This clonotype appeared many times. This CDR3 reads CASSLAGIYEQYF. The CDR3, as DNA: TGCGCCAGCAGCTTGGCAGGGATCTACGAGCAGTACTTC. The chain carries TRBV5-1 and TRBJ2-7, with D possibly TRBD1 on 5 matching bases. This CDR3 contains 13 residues. Trimming cost V 0 bases and J 3 bases, with 7 bases left between them. Germline lookup yields CDR1 SGHRS and CDR2 YFSETQ. The whole variable domain, filled in from reference TRBV5-1 and TRBJ2-7, reads KAGVTQTPRYLIKTRGQQVTLSCSPISGHRSVSWYQQTPGQGLQFLFEYFSETQRNKGNFPGRFSGRQFSNSRSEMNVSTLELGDSALYLCASSLAGIYEQYFGPGTRLTVT.

In its sample, this clonotype was seen once. The rearrangement links TRBV4-1 to TRBJ2-7; D is undetermined. Trimming took off 1 base at V and 4 bases at J, with 14 bases between the two ends. Germline CDR1 MGHRA, CDR2 YSYEKL. This CDR3 is 15 amino acids long. The CDR3 region has the DNA TGCGCCAGCAGCCAAGTCGCCGTTGGGGTTTACGAGCAGTACTTC. It specifies CASSQVAVGVYEQYF.

The chain employs TRBV7-9 and TRBJ1-2; D remains ambiguous. The germline gives CDR1 SEHNR, CDR2 FQNEAQ (reference sequence). This CDR3 contains 14 residues. Trimming removed 8 bases at V and 0 bases at J, with 13 bases between. CDR3: CASRVGGANYGYTF. The CDR3 DNA reads TGTGCCAGCCGCGTCGGAGGAGCTAACTATGGCTACACCTTC.

About this clonotype itself: The junction shows a germline mismatch at one end, possibly a read error. The chain employs TRBV28 and TRBJ2-4; 9 nucleotides line up with TRBD1. There are 19 residues in the CDR3. Germline V gives CDR1 MDHEN, CDR2 SYDVKM. CDR3 region: CASSSLRDRASGTKSIQYF. CDR3 nucleotide sequence: TGTGCCAGCAGCTCGCTCCGGGACAGGGCGTCAGGGACCAAAAGCATTCAGTACTTC.

Many counts were recorded for this clonotype. This chain links TRBV7-2 with TRBJ2-7; D is undetermined. CDR3 length: 13 amino acids. From germline, CDR1 is SGHTA and CDR2 FQGNSA. The V gene lost 1 base and the J gene lost 7 bases, with 11 bases spanning the gap. The CDR3 sequence is CASSLVGSREQYF. The DNA of the CDR3 is TGTGCCAGCAGCTTAGTGGGATCGAGGGAGCAGTACTTC.

The sample holds a few counts of this clonotype. V gene TRBV7-3 combines with J gene TRBJ2-3; 13 bases fit TRBD2. This CDR3 is built from 16 residues. Germline CDR1 SGHTA, CDR2 FQGTGA. J was trimmed by 5 bases and V by 4 bases; bases with no gene match: 6. The CDR3 bases are TGTGCCAGCAGCTCCCAGACTAGCGGGGGGTTAGATACGCAGTATTTT. Encoded protein: CASSSQTSGGLDTQYF. The complete variable domain, with remaining parts taken from reference TRBV7-3 and TRBJ2-3, reads GAGVSQTPSNKVTEKGKYVELRCDPISGHTALYWYRQSLGQGPEFLIYFQGTGAADDSGLPNDRFFAVRPEGSVSTLKIQRTERGDSAVYLCASSSQTSGGLDTQYFGPGTRLTVL.

For this clonotype: At one of its ends the junction is not consistent with the germline gene, which may arise from a read error. The V gene is TRBV14, the J gene TRBJ2-6; TRBD2 is a possible D gene (7 bases). Looked up from germline, CDR1 is SGHDN and CDR2 is FVKESK. This CDR3 is built from 17 residues. CDR3 residues: CASSHLRGGTGANVPTF. CDR3 nucleotide sequence: TGCGCCAGCAGCCATCTTAGGGGGGGAACTGGGGCCAACGTCCCGACTTTC.

The genes are TRBV9 and TRBJ2-7; TRBD1 aligns across 7 bases. This CDR3 comprises 14 residues. Germline-derived CDR1 and CDR2 are SGDLS and YYNGEE. Trimming at V came to 6 bases and at J to 2 bases, leaving 8 bases not matched to a gene. Written as DNA, the CDR3 is TGTGCCAGCATTGGGGACAGAGACCCCTACGAGCAGTACTTC. The encoded protein is CASIGDRDPYEQYF.

This clonotype was seen more than once but under ten times. The chain is built from TRBV3-1 and TRBJ1-2; 9 bases are shared with TRBD1. J lost 5 bases, V lost 0 bases, and 4 bases had no gene match. Germline lookup yields CDR1 LGHDT and CDR2 YNNKEL (reference sequence). CDR3 length: 15 residues. CDR3 sequence: CASSQDEQGAYGYTF. The DNA for the CDR3 is TGTGCCAGCAGCCAAGATGAACAGGGGGCATATGGCTACACCTTC.

This clonotype was seen repeatedly, ten times or more. The chain couples TRBV4-1 to TRBJ2-2; D could derive from TRBD1 or TRBD2 (6 bases each). Looked up from germline, CDR1 is MGHRA and CDR2 is YSYEKL. The CDR3 is 16 amino acids. The V gene lost 5 bases and the J gene lost 2 bases, with 15 bases spanning the gap. The CDR3 reads CASSLRGGPNTGELFF. The CDR3 nucleotides are TGCGCCAGCAGCTTAAGAGGGGGGCCAAACACCGGGGAGCTGTTTTTT.

The chain uses TRBV5-6 and TRBJ1-2; D is uncertain. The CDR3 runs to 16 residues. The germline V gene encodes CDR1 SGHDT and CDR2 YYEEEE. V was cut by 3 bases and J by 6 bases, with 21 bases left in between. Here the CDR3 DNA reads TGTGCCAGCAGCTCTTATGTCCTCGGACGATCGGATGGCTACACCTTC. Protein product: CASSSYVLGRSDGYTF.

V gene TRBV28 combines with J gene TRBJ1-4; 12 bases align to TRBD1. The CDR3 consists of 17 residues. Germline CDR1 and CDR2: MDHEN and SYDVKM. V shed 4 bases and J 7 bases; nucleotides not matched to a gene: 10. The CDR3 region has the DNA TGTGCCAGCAGTTCCCGGGACAGGGGGCGCGGTAGTGAAAAACTGTTTTTT. Translated, it gives CASSSRDRGRGSEKLFF.

This clonotype came up many times. The chain couples TRBV3-1 to TRBJ2-5, with D perhaps matching TRBD1 (6 bases). Trimming stripped 6 bases from V and 1 base from J, with 9 bases between. Germline CDR1 LGHDT, CDR2 YNNKEL (reference sequence). The CDR3 length is 13 residues. The CDR3 DNA follows: TGTGCCAGCAGACAGGACAGCCAAGAGACCCAGTACTTC. The encoded protein is CASRQDSQETQYF.

The sample holds many counts of this clonotype. The chain uses TRBV2 and TRBJ1-5, with a possible D match to TRBD1 (6 bases). The germline V gene encodes CDR1 SNHLY and CDR2 FYNNEI. The CDR3 has 19 residues. V was shortened by 0 bases and J by 3 bases, with 21 bases between the two germline ends. CDR3 in DNA: TGTGCCAGCAGTGAAGCGCTTGGGGGCGGGGGGGGAAACAATCAGCCCCAGCATTTT. Protein product: CASSEALGGGGGNNQPQHF.

This clonotype has a count of ten or more. The rearrangement joins TRBV12-3 or TRBV12-4 to TRBJ2-1; no clear D gene. V gave up 6 bases and J gave up 0 bases, with 9 bases separating them. This CDR3 contains 14 residues. Here the CDR3 reads CASSFTSSYNEQFF. In nucleotides, the CDR3 is TGTGCCAGCAGCTTCACATCCTCCTACAATGAGCAGTTCTTC.

The chain uses TRBV12-3 or TRBV12-4 and TRBJ2-5, with 14 bases lining up with TRBD2. This CDR3 spans 17 amino acids. V shed 5 bases and J 4 bases; nucleotides not matched to a gene: 9. This CDR3 reads CASSPGTSGGQRETQYF. Here the CDR3 DNA reads TGTGCCAGCAGTCCCGGGACTAGCGGGGGCCAAAGAGAGACCCAGTACTTC.

The genes are TRBV19 and TRBJ1-1; the match to TRBD1 covers 10 bases. This CDR3 has 20 residues. The trim removed 5 bases at V and 1 base at J, leaving 19 bases unmatched. The germline CDR1 and CDR2 sequences are LNHDA and SQIVND (reference sequence). The CDR3: CASSPRQGAFILVGNTEAFF. Written as DNA, the CDR3 is TGTGCCAGTAGTCCCAGACAGGGGGCATTTATTCTGGTAGGGAACACTGAAGCTTTCTTT. Based on the CDR3 plus reference TRBV19 and TRBJ1-1, the full variable domain is DGGITQSPKYLFRKEGQNVTLSCEQNLNHDAMYWYRQDPGQGLRLIYYSQIVNDFQKGDIAEGYSVSREKKESFPLTVTSAQKNPTAFYLCASSPRQGAFILVGNTEAFFGQGTRLTVV.

In its sample, this clonotype was seen a few times. This chain links TRBV20-1 with TRBJ2-1, with 7 bases aligning to TRBD1. The germline V gene encodes CDR1 DFQATT and CDR2 SNEGSKA (reference sequence). The CDR3 has 15 amino acids. J lost 2 bases, V lost 0 bases, and 4 bases had no gene match. The CDR3 DNA reads as TGCAGTGCTAGAGATCTCAGGGGGACCTACAATGAGCAGTTCTTC. As protein: CSARDLRGTYNEQFF.

The chain links TRBV20-1 to TRBJ2-3; 7 bases map to TRBD2. With V trimmed by 0 bases and J by 0 bases, 6 bases remained unmatched. The germline V gene has CDR1 DFQATT and CDR2 SNEGSKA (reference sequence). The CDR3 totals 16 residues. In DNA, the CDR3 is TGCAGTGCTAGAGATTGGGAGGGCCCTAGCACAGATACGCAGTATTTT. The encoded protein is CSARDWEGPSTDTQYF.

This clonotype appeared a few times. At one boundary the junction diverges from the germline segment, which might be a read error. The chain couples TRBV6-1 to TRBJ1-5; D unresolved. The CDR3 totals 11 residues. The germline CDR1 and CDR2 sequences are MNHNS and SASEGT. For the CDR3, the DNA is TGTGCCAGCGGTGACTATCAGCCCCAGCATTTT. It codes for CASGDYQPQHF.

This clonotype was counted ten times or more. The chain has TRBV7-2 and TRBJ2-3; 14 bases map to TRBD2. In germline, CDR1 is SGHTA, CDR2 FQGNSA. With V trimmed by 4 bases and J by 5 bases, 5 bases remained unmatched. CDR3 size: 16 residues. DNA of the CDR3: TGTGCCAGCAGCTCGGGACTAGCGGGGGCAGGAGATACGCAGTATTTT. It codes for CASSSGLAGAGDTQYF.

This clonotype has at least ten counts. This chain connects TRBV28 to TRBJ2-7, with 7 positions matching TRBD1. Germline lookup yields CDR1 MDHEN and CDR2 SYDVKM. This CDR3 region has 14 residues. V shed 6 bases, J shed 2 bases, and the junction held 7 bases outside the gene matches. CDR3 loop: CASSRTGTTYEQYF. CDR3 coding DNA: TGTGCCAGCAGCCGGACAGGAACAACCTACGAGCAGTACTTC.